The 28 T cell receptor beta chains in this list originate from one sample, sequenced in a study of T cell responses to AZD1222 COVID-19 vaccine. Generated by immunoSEQ multiplex PCR, the TCRdb table keeps only in-frame clones and is missing some. The data contain about 100,000 clones, approximately 89% of them singletons. Sequenced material: peripheral blood, taken on day 0 of MenACWY control vaccination. The receptors come from an adult in good health.

V is TRBV24-1 and J is TRBJ1-2; D remains ambiguous. The V end was cut by 3 bases, the J end by 1 base, with 11 bases between. This CDR3 is 15 amino acids long. The germline V gene has CDR1 KGHDR and CDR2 SFDVKD. In DNA, the CDR3 is TGTGCCACCAGTGATGACCCGGGTTTTAACTATGGCTACACCTTC. It translates to CATSDDPGFNYGYTF.

As concerns this clone: This CDR3 is also generated by other DNA sequences in the sample. The chain links TRBV9 to TRBJ1-4, with a tentative D call TRBD1 (5 bases). V gave up 0 bases and J gave up 5 bases, with 11 bases separating them. Germline values: CDR1 SGDLS, CDR2 YYNGEE. The CDR3 sequence is 15 residues long. In nucleotides, the CDR3 is TGTGCCAGCAGCGTAGGGGGGAGGCGGAATGAAAAACTGTTTTTT. It specifies CASSVGGRRNEKLFF.

J is TRBJ1-3 and V is TRBV29-1; no clear D. This CDR3 contains 13 residues. The V end was cut by 8 bases, the J end by 0 bases, with 11 bases between. The V gene's germline CDR1 is SQVTM and CDR2 ANQGSEA. As DNA, the CDR3 is TGCAGCATTCGACGGGACTCTGGAAACACCATATATTTT. Its protein product is CSIRRDSGNTIYF.

V and J are TRBV5-1 and TRBJ2-5; possible D gene TRBD2, 7 bases. Germline CDR1 and CDR2: SGHRS and YFSETQ. There are 15 residues in the CDR3. V lost 2 bases to trimming and J lost 5 bases, with 16 bases between them. The CDR3 sequence: CASSFRGAGEETQYF. CDR3 sequence (DNA): TGCGCCAGCAGCTTTCGGGGGGCAGGGGAGGAGACCCAGTACTTC. Complete variable domain (other parts from reference TRBV5-1 and TRBJ2-5): KAGVTQTPRYLIKTRGQQVTLSCSPISGHRSVSWYQQTPGQGLQFLFEYFSETQRNKGNFPGRFSGRQFSNSRSEMNVSTLELGDSALYLCASSFRGAGEETQYFGPGTRLLVL.

The chain uses TRBV18 and TRBJ2-5; D is unclear. V lost 3 bases, J lost 3 bases, and 2 bases lay in between. The CDR3 totals 11 residues. Per the germline V gene, CDR1 is KGHSH and CDR2 is LQKENI. The CDR3 DNA reads TGTGCCAGCTCACCTGAAGAGACCCAGTACTTC. Translation gives CASSPEETQYF.

This rearrangement joins TRBV7-2 to TRBJ2-7, with a weak D call TRBD1 (5 bases). The CDR3 is 18 amino acids. Germline CDR1 SGHTA, CDR2 FQGNSA. The V and J ends lost 4 bases and 0 bases respectively, with 22 bases between them. For the CDR3, the DNA is TGTGCCAGCAGCTCCCTCGGACACCAGGGCCCGAGCTCCTACGAGCAGTACTTC. This sequence encodes CASSSLGHQGPSSYEQYF. The full variable domain, completed using reference TRBV7-2 and TRBJ2-7, is GAGVSQSPSNKVTEKGKDVELRCDPISGHTALYWYRQSLGQGLEFLIYFQGNSAPDKSGLPSDRFSAERTGGSVSTLTIQRTQQEDSAVYLCASSSLGHQGPSSYEQYFGPGTRLTVT.

The sample holds a few counts of this clone. The chain links TRBV12-3 or TRBV12-4 to TRBJ2-7, with 7 nucleotides matching TRBD1. The CDR3 spans 13 residues. Germline trimming cut 4 bases from V and 2 bases from J; bases unmatched to any gene: 2. CDR3 nucleotides: TGTGCCAGCAGTTCTACAGGGGCCTACGAGCAGTACTTC. Translation gives CASSSTGAYEQYF.

The chain combines TRBV2 with TRBJ2-1; D is ambiguous. V gave up 7 bases and J gave up 6 bases, with 16 bases separating them. The CDR3 is 14 amino acids. Germline V gives CDR1 SNHLY, CDR2 FYNNEI. This CDR3 reads CASMRAVLSNEQFF. CDR3 nucleotide sequence: TGTGCCAGCATGAGAGCCGTACTTAGCAATGAGCAGTTCTTC. The full variable domain, rest sourced from reference TRBV2 and TRBJ2-1, is EPEVTQTPSHQVTQMGQEVILRCVPISNHLYFYWYRQILGQKVEFLVSFYNNEISEKSEIFDDQFSVERPDGSNFTLKIRSTKLEDSAMYFCASMRAVLSNEQFFGPGTRLTVL.

V and J are TRBV7-3 and TRBJ2-2; 7 bases map to TRBD2. Germline CDR1 and CDR2: SGHTA and FQGTGA. V lost 1 base to trimming and J lost 4 bases; unmatched junction nucleotides: 3. The CDR3 sequence is 15 residues long. The CDR3 bases are TGTGCCAGCAGCTTAAGCGGGGGTCGCACCGGGGAGCTGTTTTTT. This encodes CASSLSGGRTGELFF.

The chain joins TRBV30 to TRBJ2-7; 11 nucleotides agree with TRBD2. V was pared by 2 bases and J by 6 bases, with 3 bases of the junction left unmatched. This CDR3 spans 13 amino acids. Per the germline V gene, CDR1 is GTSNPN and CDR2 is SVGIG (reference sequence). CDR3 in DNA: TGTGCCTGGAGTCGTCTAGCGGGGGGCGAGCAGTACTTC. Its protein product is CAWSRLAGGEQYF.

A word on this clone: One end of the junction fails to match germline, which may point to a read error. V is TRBV15 and J is TRBJ1-2; D is possibly TRBD1 (6 bases). The CDR3 is 13 residues long. Germline V gene sequence: CDR1 LNHNV, CDR2 YYDKDF (reference sequence). CDR3 sequence: CATSKSQELQGPF. The CDR3, as DNA: TGTGCCACCAGTAAGAGCCAAGAGCTGCAGGGGCCCTTC.

CDR3 nucleotides: TGTGCCTGGAGCCCTGGGGGCCCTACCTACGAGCAGTACTTC. Amino acids: CAWSPGGPTYEQYF. The gene calls are TRBV30 and TRBJ2-7; D might be TRBD1 (6 bases). CDR3 length equals 14 residues. Germline loops: CDR1 GTSNPN, CDR2 SVGIG (reference sequence). The V and J ends lost 3 bases and 2 bases respectively, with 14 bases between them.

The CDR3 region is CAISGVRVETQYF. DNA for the CDR3: TGTGCCATCAGTGGTGTCAGGGTGGAGACCCAGTACTTC. V usage is TRBV10-3 and J usage is TRBJ2-5; perhaps TRBD1 as D (5 bases). Germline V gene lookup returns CDR1 ENHRY and CDR2 SYGVKD. V was pared by 4 bases and J by 5 bases, with 11 bases between. The CDR3 has 13 residues.

The chain combines TRBV7-2 with TRBJ1-1, with D maybe TRBD1 (5 bases). Trimming removed 4 bases at V and 0 bases at J, with 15 bases between. CDR3 length: 16 amino acids. Germline loops: CDR1 SGHTA, CDR2 FQGNSA. The CDR3 bases are TGTGCCAGCAGCTCCGGGACGGTGAGTTTGAACACTGAAGCTTTCTTT. It specifies CASSSGTVSLNTEAFF.

The J gene is TRBJ2-1, the V gene TRBV19; D unresolved. V lost 2 bases to trimming and J lost 1 base, with 21 bases between them. The CDR3 loop spans 19 amino acids. Germline V gene lookup returns CDR1 LNHDA and CDR2 SQIVND (reference sequence). The CDR3: CASSISHWVPNSSYNEQFF. CDR3 nucleotides: TGTGCCAGTAGTATATCCCATTGGGTCCCCAACTCGTCCTACAATGAGCAGTTCTTC. The whole variable domain, filled in from reference TRBV19 and TRBJ2-1, reads DGGITQSPKYLFRKEGQNVTLSCEQNLNHDAMYWYRQDPGQGLRLIYYSQIVNDFQKGDIAEGYSVSREKKESFPLTVTSAQKNPTAFYLCASSISHWVPNSSYNEQFFGPGTRLTVL.

This clone was detected once. V gene TRBV30 combines with J gene TRBJ2-5; D may match TRBD1 or TRBD2 (6 bases each). The CDR3 covers 13 residues. V was clipped by 1 base and J by 9 bases, with 15 bases between them. Germline values: CDR1 GTSNPN, CDR2 SVGIG (reference sequence). CDR3 loop: CAWSEQGGQAQYF. The DNA of the CDR3 is TGTGCCTGGAGTGAACAGGGAGGTCAGGCCCAGTACTTC.

The J gene is TRBJ1-2, the V gene TRBV27; 12 bases line up with TRBD1. Germline V CDR1 and CDR2: MNHEY, SMNVEV (reference sequence). Trimming cost V 5 bases and J 4 bases; bases outside gene matches: 5. The CDR3 loop spans 15 amino acids. CDR3 sequence: CASSTGQGAVYGYTF. CDR3 sequence (DNA): TGTGCCAGCAGTACGGGACAGGGGGCTGTCTATGGCTACACCTTC.

The rearrangement uses TRBV4-3 and TRBJ2-5, with D perhaps matching TRBD2 (5 bases). Trimming left V 0 bases short and J 5 bases short, with 25 bases between. CDR3 length: 19 residues. CDR1 and CDR2 (germline): LGHNA, YSLEER. CDR3 nucleotides: TGCGCCAGCAGCCAAGAGATGGTCCGGGGTGGTCCACTGGGGGAGACCCAGTACTTC. Protein product: CASSQEMVRGGPLGETQYF.

The CDR3 sequence: CASSPTGGTQYF. Written as DNA, the CDR3 is TGTGCCAGCAGCCCGACCGGGGGTACGCAGTATTTT. The V call is TRBV11-3, the J call TRBJ2-3; a possible D gene is TRBD2 (6 bases). V shed 5 bases and J shed 8 bases, with 11 bases lying between them. Germline V gene lookup returns CDR1 SGHNT and CDR2 YENEEA. The CDR3 length is 12 residues.

The V gene is TRBV6-5, the J gene TRBJ2-4; 11 bases match TRBD1. Germline V gives CDR1 MNHEY, CDR2 SVGAGI. This CDR3 is 15 amino acids long. V was clipped by 6 bases and J by 6 bases; unmatched bases: 7. The DNA of the CDR3 is TGTGCCAGCAGATCGGGACAGGGGGTAGGAAACATTCAGTACTTC. Encoded protein: CASRSGQGVGNIQYF.

The rearrangement links TRBV11-3 to TRBJ2-2; D is uncertain. CDR3 length equals 12 residues. The ends were cut back, 2 bases at V and 6 bases at J, with 4 bases in the middle. Germline CDR1 reads SGHNT; CDR2 reads YENEEA. CDR3 residues: CASSLRAGELFF. Written as DNA, the CDR3 is TGTGCCAGCAGCTTAAGAGCCGGGGAGCTGTTTTTT.

The chain couples TRBV5-1 to TRBJ2-7; a weak D match, TRBD2 (6 bases). V shed 2 bases and J shed 0 bases, with 12 bases lying between them. This CDR3 spans 15 amino acids. CDR1 and CDR2 from the germline V gene are SGHRS and YFSETQ. CDR3 sequence (DNA): TGCGCCAGCAGCTTCCTTTTCGGGGGCTCCTACGAGCAGTACTTC. Its translation is CASSFLFGGSYEQYF. The variable domain in full, with the rest retrieved from reference TRBV5-1 and TRBJ2-7, is KAGVTQTPRYLIKTRGQQVTLSCSPISGHRSVSWYQQTPGQGLQFLFEYFSETQRNKGNFPGRFSGRQFSNSRSEMNVSTLELGDSALYLCASSFLFGGSYEQYFGPGTRLTVT.

The chain is built from TRBV10-3 and TRBJ2-5, with a weak D call TRBD2 (6 bases). Germline loops: CDR1 ENHRY, CDR2 SYGVKD. The CDR3 covers 14 residues. V gave up 4 bases and J gave up 3 bases, with 12 bases separating them. In DNA, the CDR3 is TGTGCCATCAGTGGGGGGGATCGGAAAGAGACCCAGTACTTC. Protein product: CAISGGDRKETQYF.

The chain recombines TRBV5-1 with TRBJ1-3; D is possibly TRBD1 (6 bases). Germline CDR1 is SGHRS and CDR2 is YFSETQ. Trimming pared 3 bases from V and 4 bases from J, leaving 14 bases between. This CDR3 is 15 amino acids long. The CDR3 protein is CASSSSGVSGNTIYF. CDR3 nucleotides: TGCGCCAGCAGCTCCTCAGGGGTGAGCGGAAACACCATATATTTT.

In DNA form, the CDR3 reads TGTGCCAGCAGTCCCACAGGGGCGGTGGGCGAGCAGTACTTC. Translation: CASSPTGAVGEQYF. The chain couples TRBV27 to TRBJ2-7; 7 nucleotides match TRBD1. The germline V gene encodes CDR1 MNHEY and CDR2 SMNVEV (reference sequence). The CDR3 runs 14 residues. The junction had 10 bases not matched to a gene; V was cut back by 5 bases and J by 6 bases.

This chain uses TRBV6-4 with TRBJ2-1, with D perhaps being TRBD1 or TRBD2 (6 bases each). V was pared by 8 bases and J by 9 bases, with 20 bases between. The germline CDR1 and CDR2 sequences are MRHNA and SNTAGT. This CDR3 contains 14 residues. The CDR3 protein is CASAPEGGMGEQFF. Written as DNA, the CDR3 is TGTGCCAGCGCCCCCGAGGGGGGAATGGGTGAGCAGTTCTTC.

The chain recombines TRBV5-1 with TRBJ1-4, with D tentatively TRBD1 (5 bases). V lost 8 bases, J lost 7 bases, and 21 bases lay in between. From germline, CDR1 is SGHRS and CDR2 YFSETQ. CDR3 length equals 15 residues. DNA of the CDR3: TGCGCCAGTCAAGAGCTTCAGGGAAGGGGTGAAAAACTGTTTTTT. It encodes CASQELQGRGEKLFF.

This clone has more than one count but fewer than ten. The genes are TRBV14 and TRBJ1-1, with TRBD1 as a possible D gene (5 bases). The CDR3 sequence is 13 residues long. V lost 4 bases, J lost 11 bases, and 17 bases lay in between. The germline V gene has CDR1 SGHDN and CDR2 FVKESK. The CDR3 reads CASSPVTEATAFF. The DNA for the CDR3 is TGTGCCAGCAGCCCCGTGACAGAGGCGACTGCTTTCTTT. Full variable domain (remainder filled in from reference TRBV14 and TRBJ1-1): EAGVTQFPSHSVIEKGQTVTLRCDPISGHDNLYWYRRVMGKEIKFLLHFVKESKQDESGMPNNRFLAERTGGTYSTLKVQPAELEDSGVYFCASSPVTEATAFFGQGTRLTVV.